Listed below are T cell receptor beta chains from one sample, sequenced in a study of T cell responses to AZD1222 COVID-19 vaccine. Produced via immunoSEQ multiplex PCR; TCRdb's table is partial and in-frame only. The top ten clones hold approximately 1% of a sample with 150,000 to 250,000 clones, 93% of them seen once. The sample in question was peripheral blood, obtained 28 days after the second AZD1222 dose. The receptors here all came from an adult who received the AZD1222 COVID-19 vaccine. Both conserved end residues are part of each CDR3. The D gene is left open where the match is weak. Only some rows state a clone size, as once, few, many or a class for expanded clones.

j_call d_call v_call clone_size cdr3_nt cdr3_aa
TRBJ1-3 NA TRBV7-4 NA TGTGCCAGCAGCTTAGCGGACCCCCCGCGTGGTGGAAACACCATATATTTT CASSLADPPRGGNTIYF
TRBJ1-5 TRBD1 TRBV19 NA TGTGCCAGTAGTACCTTGGACAGGCGTTATCAGCCCCAGCATTTT CASSTLDRRYQPQHF
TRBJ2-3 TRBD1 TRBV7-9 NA TGTGCCAGCACCTTTTGGACAGGGGAGCCCACAGATACGCAGTATTTT CASTFWTGEPTDTQYF
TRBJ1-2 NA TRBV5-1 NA TGCGCCAGCAGCTTGGAGGCGGTTATATATGGCTACACCTTC CASSLEAVIYGYTF
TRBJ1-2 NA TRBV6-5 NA TGTGCCAGCAGTCGCACGACAGGAAGCCATGGCTACACCTTC CASSRTTGSHGYTF
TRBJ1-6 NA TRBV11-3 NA TGTGCCAGCAGCTTAGGGGACGGATATAATTCACCCCTCCACTTT CASSLGDGYNSPLHF
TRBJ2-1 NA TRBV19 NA TGTGCCAGTATCGGCAGGGGCTATGAGCAGTTCTTC CASIGRGYEQFF
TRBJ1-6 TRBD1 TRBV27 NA TGTGCCAGCAGTTCGCGGACAGGCTTGCCACCCCTCCACTTT CASSSRTGLPPLHF
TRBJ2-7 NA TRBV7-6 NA TGTGCCAGCAGCCGGGGGGGGACAGATTTCTACGAGCAGTACTTC CASSRGGTDFYEQYF
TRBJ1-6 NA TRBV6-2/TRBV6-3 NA TGTGCCAGCAGTTGGGGGACCCGCTCCTATAATTCACCCCTCCACTTT CASSWGTRSYNSPLHF
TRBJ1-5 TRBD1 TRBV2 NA TGTGCCAGCAGGGACAGGAGCAATCAGCCCCAGCATTTT CASRDRSNQPQHF
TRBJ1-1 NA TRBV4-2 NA TGTGCCAGCAGCCAAGATGGCATGAACACTGAAGCTTTCTTT CASSQDGMNTEAFF
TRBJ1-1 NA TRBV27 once TGTGCCAGCAGTTTAGGCAGTATCAACACTGAAGCTTTCTTT CASSLGSINTEAFF
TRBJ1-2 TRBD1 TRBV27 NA TGTGCCAGCAGTGGCCGGGACAGGGGTACTCGTGGCTACACCTTC CASSGRDRGTRGYTF
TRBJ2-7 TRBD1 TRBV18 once TGTGCCAGCTCACCGGGACAGTTCTACGAGCAGTACTTC CASSPGQFYEQYF
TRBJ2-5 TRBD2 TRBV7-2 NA TGTGCCAGCAGCCGGGACTATACGCAAGAGACCCAGTACTTC CASSRDYTQETQYF
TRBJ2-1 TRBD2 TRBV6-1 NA TGTGCCAGCAGTGGTAGGGGAGCTAGCGGCTTCTATGAGCAGTTCTTC CASSGRGASGFYEQFF
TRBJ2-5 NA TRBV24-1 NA TGTGCCACCAGTGCCTCAGGGCAGGGTTCATCCCAGTACTTC CATSASGQGSSQYF
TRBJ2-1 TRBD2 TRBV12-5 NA TGTGCTAGTGGCCTCCGAGGGCGGGGGGTTGACGAGCAGTTCTTC CASGLRGRGVDEQFF
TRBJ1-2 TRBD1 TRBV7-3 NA TGTGCCAGCAGCCCTGAAGGGACAGCGAAGTATGGCTACACCTTC CASSPEGTAKYGYTF
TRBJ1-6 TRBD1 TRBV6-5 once TGTGCCAGCAGACCTGACAGGGACAATTCACCCCTCCACTTT CASRPDRDNSPLHF
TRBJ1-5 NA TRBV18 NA TGTGCCAGCTCACCAAGAGGAAAGAATAGCAATCAGCCCCAGCATTTT CASSPRGKNSNQPQHF
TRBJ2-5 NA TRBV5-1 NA TGCGCCAGCAGCCCGGGGCAAGAGACCCAGTACTTC CASSPGQETQYF
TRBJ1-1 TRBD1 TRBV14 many TGTGCCAGCAGCCAAGAAGGGTGGACAGGGGGCCGAACTGAAGCTTTCTTT CASSQEGWTGGRTEAFF
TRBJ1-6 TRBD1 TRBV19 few TGTGCCAGTAGAGGGACAGGGAATTCACCCCTCCACTTT CASRGTGNSPLHF
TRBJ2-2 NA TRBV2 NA TGTGCCAGCAGTGTCGGTGGGGCCGGGGAGCTGTTTTTT CASSVGGAGELFF
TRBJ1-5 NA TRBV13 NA TGTGCCAGCAGCTTAGGCGGCAGTATGGGCAATCAGCCCCAGCATTTT CASSLGGSMGNQPQHF
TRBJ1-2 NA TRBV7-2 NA TGTGCCAGCAGCTTGACAGGTCCCATAGGCTATGGCTACACCTTC CASSLTGPIGYGYTF
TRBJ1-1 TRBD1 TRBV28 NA TGTGCCAGCAGGGACAGGGCCACTGAAGCTTTCTTT CASRDRATEAFF
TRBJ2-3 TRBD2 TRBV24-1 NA TGTGCCACCAGTGTAACGGGGGGGCCAGATACGCAGTATTTT CATSVTGGPDTQYF
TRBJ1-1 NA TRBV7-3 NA TGTGCCAGCAGCTCAGGAATGGCTGGAACTGAAGCTTTCTTT CASSSGMAGTEAFF
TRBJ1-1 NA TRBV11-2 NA TGTGCCAGCAGCTTCACTGGGGCGCGGACTGAAGCTTTCTTT CASSFTGARTEAFF
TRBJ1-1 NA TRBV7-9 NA TGTGCCAGCAGCTTAATGGGCAACATGAACACTGAAGCTTTCTTT CASSLMGNMNTEAFF